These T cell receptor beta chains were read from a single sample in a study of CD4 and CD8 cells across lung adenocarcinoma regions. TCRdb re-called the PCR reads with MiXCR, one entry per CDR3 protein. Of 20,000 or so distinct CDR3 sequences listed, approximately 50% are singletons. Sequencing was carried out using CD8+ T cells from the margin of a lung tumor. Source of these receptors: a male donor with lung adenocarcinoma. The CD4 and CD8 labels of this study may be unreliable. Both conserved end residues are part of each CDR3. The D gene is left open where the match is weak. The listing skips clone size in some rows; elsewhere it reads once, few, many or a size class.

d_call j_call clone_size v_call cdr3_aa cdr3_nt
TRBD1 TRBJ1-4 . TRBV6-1 CASSPIQGAPEKLFF TGTGCCAGCAGTCCAATACAGGGGGCGCCGGAAAAACTGTTTTTT
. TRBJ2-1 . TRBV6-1 CASGGRAGRDEQFF TGTGCCAGCGGGGGAAGGGCAGGGCGGGATGAGCAGTTCTTC
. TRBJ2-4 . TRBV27 CAGRGRQDQDTQYF TGTGCGGGCAGGGGACGTCAGGACCAAGACACTCAGTACTTC
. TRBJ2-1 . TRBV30 CAWSPSGLLLSEQFF TGTGCCTGGAGCCCCAGCGGGTTGCTTCTTAGTGAGCAGTTCTTC
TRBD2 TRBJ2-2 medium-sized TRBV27 CASSLRLAGVGTGELFF TGTGCCAGCAGTTTAAGACTAGCGGGAGTGGGCACCGGGGAGCTGTTTTTT
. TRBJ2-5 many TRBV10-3 CAIRPSRTNETQYF TGTGCCATCAGACCGTCGAGGACAAACGAGACCCAGTACTTC
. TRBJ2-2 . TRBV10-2 CASWGAAGTGELFF TGCGCCAGCTGGGGGGCGGCTGGCACCGGGGAGCTGTTTTTT
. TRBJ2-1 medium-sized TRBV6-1 CASSELGNEQFF TGTGCCAGCAGTGAATTAGGGAATGAGCAGTTCTTC
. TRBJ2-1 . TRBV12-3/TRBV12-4 CASRLRVGNEQFF TGTGCCAGCAGACTCAGGGTAGGGAATGAGCAGTTCTTC
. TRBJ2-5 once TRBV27 CGGRDLETQYF TGTGGGGGCCGTGACCTAGAGACGCAGTACTTC
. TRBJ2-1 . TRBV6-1 CASSEDWAANEQYF TGTGCCAGCAGTGAGGACTGGGCGGCCAATGAGCAGTATTTC
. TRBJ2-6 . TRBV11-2 CASSWGPGSNDLYF .
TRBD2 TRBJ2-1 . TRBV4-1 CASSQERRLAGRTFYNEQFF TGCGCCAGCAGCCAAGAGAGAAGACTAGCCGGTCGAACCTTCTACAATGAGCAGTTCTTC
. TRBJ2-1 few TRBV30 CAWKSSLANEQFF TGTGCCTGGAAGTCGAGTCTCGCCAATGAGCAGTTCTTC
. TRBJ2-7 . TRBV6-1 CASSEFWDNAYEQYF TGTGCCAGCAGTGAATTCTGGGACAACGCCTACGAGCAGTACTTC
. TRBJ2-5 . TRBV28 CASRGEGGGSPETQYF TGTGCCAGCAGGGGTGAGGGGGGAGGCAGCCCAGAGACCCAGTACTTT
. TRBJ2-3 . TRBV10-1 CASSEYQGAKNTQYF TGCGCCAGCAGTGAGTATCAGGGAGCTAAAAATACTCAGTATTTT
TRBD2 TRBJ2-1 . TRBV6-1 CASNRGTSGYNEQFF TGTGCCAGCAACCGCGGGACTAGCGGCTACAATGAGCAGTTCTTC
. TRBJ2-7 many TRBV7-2 CASSLAYWTSARGEQYF TGTGCCAGCAGCTTAGCCTACTGGACTTCGGCCCGGGGCGAGCAGTACTTC
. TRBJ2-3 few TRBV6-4 CASSPSGGTDTQYF TGTGCCAGCAGCCCCAGTGGAGGCACAGATACGCAGTATTTT
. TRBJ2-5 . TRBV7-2 CASSLMAQETQYF TGTGCCAGCAGCTTAATGGCCCAAGAGACCCAGTACTTC
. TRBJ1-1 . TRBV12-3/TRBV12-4 CASSLTSVNTEAFF TGTGCCAGCAGTTTAACTTCGGTGAACACTGAAGCTTTCTTT
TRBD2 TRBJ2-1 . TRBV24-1 CATSDFSSGRLGQFF TGTGCCACCAGTGATTTTAGTAGCGGGAGGCTCGGGCAGTTCTTC
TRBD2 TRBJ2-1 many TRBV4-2 CASTPLTSGSYNEQFF TGTGCCAGCACCCCACTGACTAGCGGGAGTTACAATGAGCAGTTCTTC
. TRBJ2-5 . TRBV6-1 CASSDIVQTETQYF TGTGCCAGCAGTGATATCGTTCAGACTGAGACCCAGTACTTC
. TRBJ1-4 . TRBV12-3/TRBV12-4 CASSPGGPKLFF TGTGCCAGCAGTCCAGGAGGACCAAAACTGTTTTTT
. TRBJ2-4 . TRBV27 CASSPAGAAQKTQYF TGTGCCAGCAGCCCAGCGGGTGCGGCCCAAAAGACTCAGTACTTC
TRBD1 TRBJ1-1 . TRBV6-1 CASSEAEGQGFANTEAFF TGTGCCAGCAGTGAAGCGGAGGGACAGGGGTTCGCGAACACTGAAGCTTTCTTT
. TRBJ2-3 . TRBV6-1 CASRSPADTQYF TGTGCCAGCAGGTCCCCTGCAGATACGCAGTATTTT
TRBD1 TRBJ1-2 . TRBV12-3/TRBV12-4 CASSRQGRSYGYTF TGTGCCAGCAGCCGACAGGGGCGAAGCTATGGCTACACCTTC
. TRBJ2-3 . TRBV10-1 CARGVGGRGTETQYF TGCGCCAGGGGGGTGGGGGGTCGGGGCACAGAGACCCAGTATTTC
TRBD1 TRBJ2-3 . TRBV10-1 CAGRGPGGENTQYF TGCGCCGGCAGGGGGCCAGGGGGCGAAAACACGCAGTACTTT
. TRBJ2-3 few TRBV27 CASSSPSHITQYF TGTGCCAGCAGTTCCCCGAGTCATATAACCCAGTATTTT
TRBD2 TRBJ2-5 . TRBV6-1 CAGRGSGGPETQYF TGTGCGGGGAGGGGCAGCGGGGGCCCAGAGACCCAGTACTTC
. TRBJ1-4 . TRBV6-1 CASSEPWKLFF TGTGCCAGCAGTGAGCCGTGGAAACTGTTTTTT
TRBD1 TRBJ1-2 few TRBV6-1 CASNTGTATNYGYTF TGTGCCAGCAACACCGGGACAGCCACTAACTATGGCTACACCTTC
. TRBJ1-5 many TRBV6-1 CASRGVRLANQPQHF TGTGCCAGCAGAGGGGTTCGGTTGGCCAATCAGCCCCAGCATTTT
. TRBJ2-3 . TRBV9 CASSVGLRGSDTDTQYF TGTGCCAGCAGCGTAGGGTTACGGGGCAGTGATACAGATACGCAGTATTTT
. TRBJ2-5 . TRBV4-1 CASSQGSRNYNEQYF TGCGCCAGCAGCCAAGGAAGCCGGAACTACAATGAGCAGTACTTC
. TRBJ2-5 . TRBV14 CASSQARISRRETQYF TGTGCCAGCAGCCAAGCCAGAATTTCTCGACGGGAGACCCAGTACTTC
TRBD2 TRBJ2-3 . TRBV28 CASRAPGLEDTQYF TGTGCCAGCAGGGCGCCGGGACTAGAAGACACGCAGTACTTT
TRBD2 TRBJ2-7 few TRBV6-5 CASSFGTSAYEQYF TGTGCCAGCAGTTTTGGGACTAGCGCCTACGAGCAGTACTTC
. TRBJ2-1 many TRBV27 CASSLATHPWEQFF TGTGCCAGCAGTTTAGCGACTCACCCCTGGGAGCAGTTCTTC
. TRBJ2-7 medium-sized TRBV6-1 CASSVFGREYEQYF TGTGCCAGCAGTGTCTTTGGGCGGGAATACGAGCAGTACTTC
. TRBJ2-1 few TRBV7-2 CASSLEYTSYNEQFF TGTGCCAGCAGCTTAGAATATACCTCCTACAATGAGCAGTTCTTC
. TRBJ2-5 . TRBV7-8 CASSLELAPQETQYF TGTGCCAGCAGCTTAGAATTGGCTCCTCAAGAGACCCAGTACTTC
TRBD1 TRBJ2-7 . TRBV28 CASSPHRTGIHEQYF TGTGCCAGCAGTCCTCACCGGACAGGGATCCACGAGCAGTACTTC
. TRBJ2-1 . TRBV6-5 CASSYGGFDEQFF TGTGCCAGCAGTTACGGGGGCTTCGATGAGCAGTTCTTC
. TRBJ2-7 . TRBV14 CASSQDRYGSSYEQYF TGTGCCAGCAGCCAAGACAGGTACGGGAGCTCCTACGAGCAGTACTTC
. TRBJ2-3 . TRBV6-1 CASEDTQYF TGTGCCAGCGAAGATACGCAGTATTTT
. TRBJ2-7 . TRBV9 CASRGVGGRATDTQYF TGTGCCAGCAGGGGGGTCGGGGGCCGTGCCACAGATACGCAGTACTTC
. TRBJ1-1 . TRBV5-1 CASNQDAPGTEAFF TGCGCCAGCAACCAGGACGCCCCTGGCACTGAAGCTTTCTTT
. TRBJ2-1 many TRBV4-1 CASSQEGTSPGEQFF TGCGCCAGCAGCCAAGAAGGGACTTCTCCGGGTGAGCAGTTCTTC
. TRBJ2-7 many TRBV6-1 CASSKRGSSYEQYF TGTGCCAGCAGTAAAAGGGGGTCCTCCTACGAGCAGTACTTC
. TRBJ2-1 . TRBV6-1 CASDKGAEAYNEQFF TGTGCCAGCGACAAAGGGGCAGAGGCCTACAATGAGCAGTTCTTC